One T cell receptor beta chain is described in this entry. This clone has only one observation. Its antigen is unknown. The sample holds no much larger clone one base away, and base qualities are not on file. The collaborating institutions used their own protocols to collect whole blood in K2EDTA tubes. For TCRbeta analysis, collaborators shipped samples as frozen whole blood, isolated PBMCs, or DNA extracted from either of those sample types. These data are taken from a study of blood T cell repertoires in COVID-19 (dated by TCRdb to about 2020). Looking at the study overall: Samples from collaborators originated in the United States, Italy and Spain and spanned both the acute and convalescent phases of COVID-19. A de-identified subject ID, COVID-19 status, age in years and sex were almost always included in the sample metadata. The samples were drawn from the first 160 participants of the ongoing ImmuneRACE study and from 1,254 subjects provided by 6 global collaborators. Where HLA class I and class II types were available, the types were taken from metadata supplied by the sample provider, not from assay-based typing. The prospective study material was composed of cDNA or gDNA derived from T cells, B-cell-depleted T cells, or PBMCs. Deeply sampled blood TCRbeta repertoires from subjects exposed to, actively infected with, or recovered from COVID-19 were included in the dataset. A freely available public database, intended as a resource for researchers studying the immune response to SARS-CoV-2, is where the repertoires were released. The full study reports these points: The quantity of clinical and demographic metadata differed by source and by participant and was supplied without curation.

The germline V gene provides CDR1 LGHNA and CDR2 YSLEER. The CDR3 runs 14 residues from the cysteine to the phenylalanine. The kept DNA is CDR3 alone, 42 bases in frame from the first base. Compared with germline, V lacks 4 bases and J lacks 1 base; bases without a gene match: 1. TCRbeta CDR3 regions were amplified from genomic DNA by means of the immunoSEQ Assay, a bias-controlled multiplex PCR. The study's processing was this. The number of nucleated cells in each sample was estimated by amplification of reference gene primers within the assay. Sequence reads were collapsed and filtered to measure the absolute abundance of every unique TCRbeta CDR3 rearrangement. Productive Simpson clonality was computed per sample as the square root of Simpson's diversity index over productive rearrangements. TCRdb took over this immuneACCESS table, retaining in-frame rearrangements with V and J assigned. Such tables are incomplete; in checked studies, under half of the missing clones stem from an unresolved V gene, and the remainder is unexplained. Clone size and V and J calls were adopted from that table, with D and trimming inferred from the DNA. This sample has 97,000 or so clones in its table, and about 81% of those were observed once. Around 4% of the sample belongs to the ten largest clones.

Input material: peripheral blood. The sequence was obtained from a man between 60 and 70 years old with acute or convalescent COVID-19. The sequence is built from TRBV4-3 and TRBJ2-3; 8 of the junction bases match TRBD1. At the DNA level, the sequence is TGCGCCAGCAGCCCGGGACAGGGCACAGATACGCAGTATTTT. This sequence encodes CASSPGQGTDTQYF.